These 32 T cell receptor beta chains came from one sample sequenced in a study of blood T cell repertoires in COVID-19. Sequencing was performed with immunoSEQ multiplex PCR; in TCRdb, only in-frame clones are kept and a portion is missing. In the table there are roughly 150,000 clones, 86% of which are singletons. The sequencing input was PBMCs or T cells enriched from blood (not recorded which). These receptors originate from a man aged 45-65 years who had recovered from COVID-19.

In its sample, this clone was seen once. The V and J genes are TRBV2 and TRBJ1-5; D may be TRBD1 (6 bases). The germline gives CDR1 SNHLY, CDR2 FYNNEI. Trimming pared 1 base from V and 5 bases from J, leaving 12 bases between. The CDR3 is 15 residues long. The CDR3 DNA sequence: TGTGCCAGCAGTGAAGACAGGGTTGGCTATCAGCCCCAGCATTTT. Translation gives CASSEDRVGYQPQHF.

This clone has a handful of counts. The J gene is TRBJ1-6, the V gene TRBV7-3; the D gene is possibly TRBD1 (5 bases). Trimming stripped 5 bases from V and 7 bases from J, with 12 bases between. The CDR3 spans 14 residues. The germline CDR1 and CDR2 sequences are SGHTA and FQGTGA. The CDR3 DNA is TGTGCCAGCAGCCTGACAGCGGGGAATTCACCCCTCCACTTT. Amino acid sequence: CASSLTAGNSPLHF.

The V gene is TRBV4-3, the J gene TRBJ1-4; 7 bases map to TRBD1. Germline values: CDR1 LGHNA, CDR2 YSLEER. The CDR3 has 17 residues. V gave up 0 bases and J gave up 3 bases; unmatched junction bases: 7. The CDR3 DNA is TGCGCCAGCAGCCAAGATCCCCCCCAGGGGGCTAATGAAAAACTGTTTTTT. It is translated as CASSQDPPQGANEKLFF.

The chain recombines TRBV7-3 with TRBJ1-2, with 7 bases matching TRBD1. Losses at the gene ends were 5 bases for V and 8 bases for J; bases not matched to a gene: 8. Germline lookup yields CDR1 SGHTA and CDR2 FQGTGA. This CDR3 spans 13 amino acids. The CDR3 reads CASSQQGSEGYTF. In nucleotides, the CDR3 is TGTGCCAGCAGCCAACAGGGGTCGGAGGGCTACACCTTC. Combining the CDR3 with reference TRBV7-3 and TRBJ1-2 gives the whole variable domain GAGVSQTPSNKVTEKGKYVELRCDPISGHTALYWYRQSLGQGPEFLIYFQGTGAADDSGLPNDRFFAVRPEGSVSTLKIQRTERGDSAVYLCASSQQGSEGYTFGSGTRLTVV.

The genes are TRBV24-1 and TRBJ2-1, with TRBD1 matching over 7 bases. V trimming: 4 bases; J trimming: 3 bases; junction bases outside the gene matches: 5. The germline gives CDR1 KGHDR, CDR2 SFDVKD. CDR3 size: 15 residues. CDR3: CATSELGQDYNEQFF. DNA of the CDR3: TGTGCCACCAGTGAACTAGGACAGGACTACAATGAGCAGTTCTTC.

The chain employs TRBV28 and TRBJ1-5, with D unresolved. The V gene's germline CDR1 is MDHEN and CDR2 SYDVKM. V lost 6 bases and J lost 5, with 23 bases in between. The CDR3 loop spans 17 amino acids. The chain's CDR3 is CASSLLWDPGLDQPQHF. The CDR3 region has the DNA TGTGCCAGCAGCCTCTTGTGGGATCCGGGGTTGGATCAGCCCCAGCATTTT. Combining the CDR3 with reference TRBV28 and TRBJ1-5 gives the whole variable domain DVKVTQSSRYLVKRTGEKVFLECVQDMDHENMFWYRQDPGLGLRLIYFSYDVKMKEKGDIPEGYSVSREKKERFSLILESASTNQTSMYLCASSLLWDPGLDQPQHFGDGTRLSIL.

The chain links TRBV10-1 to TRBJ1-2, with TRBD1 matching over 7 bases. Germline CDR1 WNHNN, CDR2 SYGVQD (reference sequence). The CDR3 runs 13 residues. V was clipped by 4 bases and J by 4 bases; unmatched bases: 3. CDR3 DNA: TGCGCCAGCAGTGTTGACAGGGCCTATGGCTACACCTTC. Its translation: CASSVDRAYGYTF.

V gene TRBV19 combines with J gene TRBJ2-5; TRBD2 aligns across 7 bases. The CDR3 consists of 15 residues. In germline, CDR1 is LNHDA, CDR2 SQIVND (reference sequence). V lost 3 bases and J lost 5; bases outside the gene matches: 9. In nucleotides, the CDR3 is TGTGCCAGTAGTATTACTAGCGTCTCGCTGGAGACCCAGTACTTC. Amino acids: CASSITSVSLETQYF.

The chain has TRBV28 and TRBJ1-4; D unresolved. V lost 2 bases and J lost 0, with 7 bases in between. Germline lookup yields CDR1 MDHEN and CDR2 SYDVKM. This CDR3 is 15 amino acids long. The DNA of the CDR3 is TGTGCCAGCAGTTTACCGGTTGCAACTAATGAAAAACTGTTTTTT. Amino acid sequence: CASSLPVATNEKLFF.

The V gene is TRBV28, the J gene TRBJ1-2; tentative D call: TRBD1 (5 bases). CDR1 is MDHEN and CDR2 is SYDVKM in the germline V gene. The CDR3 length is 12 residues. Trimming shortened V by 5 bases and J by 5 bases, and 9 bases separated the two germline ends. CDR3 sequence (DNA): TGTGCCAGCAGTCCGGGGGTTTATGGCTACACCTTC. It encodes CASSPGVYGYTF.

The chain links TRBV4-1 to TRBJ1-4, with D tentatively TRBD1 (6 bases). CDR1 is MGHRA, CDR2 YSYEKL, per germline. The CDR3 is 16 residues long. V gave up 4 bases and J gave up 8 bases, with 20 bases separating them. The CDR3, as DNA: TGCGCCAGCAGCCGGGGTTCCGGAGGGGGGGTGGAAAAACTGTTTTTT. Translation: CASSRGSGGGVEKLFF.

The chain combines TRBV7-8 with TRBJ1-2; TRBD1 aligns across 8 bases. Germline V gene data show CDR1 as SGHVS and CDR2 as FQNEAQ. This CDR3 has 16 residues. J gave up 5 bases and V 5 bases, and 13 bases lay outside the gene matches. DNA of the CDR3: TGTGCCAGCAGCCGAGGGGGGACAGGTCCGGGGTATGGCTACACCTTC. Translating it yields CASSRGGTGPGYGYTF.

The chain couples TRBV5-1 to TRBJ1-4, with D perhaps TRBD1 (6 bases). Germline loops: CDR1 SGHRS, CDR2 YFSETQ. V was cut by 4 bases and J by 4 bases, with 14 bases left in between. The CDR3 extends over 15 amino acids. CDR3 sequence: CASSPRTANNEKLFF. In nucleotides, the CDR3 is TGCGCCAGCAGCCCGAGGACAGCGAATAATGAAAAACTGTTTTTT.

In DNA, the CDR3 is TGTGCCAGCAGCACCCAGGGGCCTGGGGGCTACACCTTC. Protein: CASSTQGPGGYTF. This chain links TRBV12-3 or TRBV12-4 with TRBJ1-2, with a weak D call TRBD1 (6 bases). The CDR3 is 13 amino acids. V dropped 6 bases and J dropped 8 bases, with 16 bases sitting between them.

The chain couples TRBV5-5 to TRBJ2-3, with D maybe TRBD1 (7 bases). V shed 3 bases and J shed 5 bases, with 16 bases lying between them. CDR3 length equals 15 residues. The germline V gene has CDR1 SGHKS and CDR2 YYEKEE (reference sequence). CDR3 sequence (DNA): TGTGCCAGCAGCTCTTACCAGGGGGGCCAAGATACGCAGTATTTT. As protein: CASSSYQGGQDTQYF.

V usage is TRBV5-4 and J usage is TRBJ2-5; 9 nucleotides match TRBD2. The CDR3 covers 15 residues. Germline trimming cut 5 bases from V and 5 bases from J; bases unmatched to any gene: 10. Germline CDR1 is SGHNT and CDR2 is YYREEE (reference sequence). The CDR3: CASSYGRTSEETQYF. The DNA of the CDR3 is TGTGCCAGCAGTTATGGCCGGACTAGCGAGGAGACCCAGTACTTC.

The chain is built from TRBV18 and TRBJ1-1; TRBD1 agrees at 8 bases. In germline, CDR1 is KGHSH, CDR2 LQKENI. This CDR3 spans 16 amino acids. Unmatched junction bases numbered 8, after V lost 3 bases and J lost 2 bases. The CDR3 nucleotides are TGTGCCAGCTCACCTCGACAGGGGAAGGAAAACACTGAAGCTTTCTTT. It encodes CASSPRQGKENTEAFF.

This clone was found a few times. The chain has TRBV5-4 and TRBJ1-6; D remains unclear. V was clipped by 5 bases and J by 0 bases, with 9 bases between them. CDR1 and CDR2 (germline): SGHNT, YYREEE (reference sequence). The CDR3 has 15 residues. The CDR3 nucleotides are TGTGCCAGCAGGCCAGGCAGCTCCTATAATTCACCCCTCCACTTT. Translation: CASRPGSSYNSPLHF. Combining the CDR3 with reference TRBV5-4 and TRBJ1-6 gives the whole variable domain ETGVTQSPTHLIKTRGQQVTLRCSSQSGHNTVSWYQQALGQGPQFIFQYYREEENGRGNFPPRFSGLQFPNYSSELNVNALELDDSALYLCASRPGSSYNSPLHFGNGTRLTVT.

The J gene is TRBJ1-6, the V gene TRBV7-9, with 7 nucleotides matching TRBD1. The J segment lost 14 bases and the V segment lost 5 bases, leaving 9 bases of the junction unmatched. The CDR3 covers 13 residues. Germline assignment: CDR1 SEHNR and CDR2 FQNEAQ (reference sequence). CDR3 protein: CASSPTGKFTLHF. For the CDR3, the DNA is TGTGCCAGCAGCCCGACAGGGAAGTTTACCCTCCACTTT.

The chain couples TRBV27 to TRBJ1-5, with D tentatively TRBD1 (6 bases). The CDR3 spans 13 residues. Trimming left V 10 bases short and J 2 bases short, with 12 bases between. CDR1 MNHEY and CDR2 SMNVEV come from the germline V gene (reference sequence). Written as DNA, the CDR3 is TGTGCCACAGCGTACAGGGGCAATCAGCCCCAGCATTTT. This sequence encodes CATAYRGNQPQHF.

The rearrangement links TRBV9 to TRBJ1-2; 7 bases agree with TRBD1. This CDR3 contains 15 residues. The germline V gene has CDR1 SGDLS and CDR2 YYNGEE. The ends lost 0 bases at V and 7 bases at J; junction bases unmatched: 9. The CDR3 nucleotides are TGTGCCAGCAGCGTAGAGGCCAGGGGGGTTCGTGGCTACACCTTC. It is translated as CASSVEARGVRGYTF.

This clone has only a few counts. The chain employs TRBV14 and TRBJ2-7; D call uncertain. The CDR3 is 15 residues long. Trimming took off 0 bases at V and 7 bases at J, with 16 bases between the two ends. The germline V gene encodes CDR1 SGHDN and CDR2 FVKESK. DNA of the CDR3: TGTGCCAGCAGCCAAGATCTGGCACGCTCCAGGGAGCAGTACTTC. Translating it yields CASSQDLARSREQYF.

This clone was detected only once. The CDR3 loop reads CASSRLGSLGEKLFF. In nucleotides, the CDR3 is TGTGCCAGTAGCCGATTAGGGAGTTTGGGAGAAAAACTGTTTTTT. The chain joins TRBV19 to TRBJ1-4, with D hard to call. Germline values: CDR1 LNHDA, CDR2 SQIVND (reference sequence). V lost 6 bases and J lost 8, with 19 bases in between. CDR3 length: 15 residues.

This chain joins TRBV24-1 and TRBJ2-1, with 9 bases aligning to TRBD2. The CDR3 extends over 16 amino acids. V was pared by 4 bases and J by 5 bases, with 8 bases of the junction left unmatched. Germline CDR1 reads KGHDR; CDR2 reads SFDVKD. The CDR3 loop is CATSDPVAGADNEQFF. CDR3 bases: TGTGCCACCAGTGACCCCGTAGCGGGAGCCGACAATGAGCAGTTCTTC.

This clone was counted a few times. The V and J genes are TRBV6-5 and TRBJ1-4; a possible D gene is TRBD1 (6 bases). CDR3 length: 14 residues. Germline assignment: CDR1 MNHEY and CDR2 SVGAGI. Trimming removed 6 bases from V and 0 bases from J, with 8 bases in between. The CDR3 reads CASSRGSTNEKLFF. As DNA, the CDR3 is TGTGCCAGCAGCAGGGGATCAACTAATGAAAAACTGTTTTTT.

V is TRBV7-2 and J is TRBJ2-5; no definite D call. CDR1 is SGHTA, CDR2 FQGNSA, per germline. This CDR3 comprises 13 residues. Between the trimmed V and J ends, which lost 1 base and 5 bases, there was a span of 8 bases. The CDR3 here is CASSLGLRETQYF. For the CDR3, the DNA is TGTGCCAGCAGCTTAGGACTGCGGGAGACCCAGTACTTC. Together with reference TRBV7-2 and TRBJ2-5, the CDR3 gives the full variable domain: GAGVSQSPSNKVTEKGKDVELRCDPISGHTALYWYRQSLGQGLEFLIYFQGNSAPDKSGLPSDRFSAERTGGSVSTLTIQRTQQEDSAVYLCASSLGLRETQYFGPGTRLLVL.

The V and J genes are TRBV6-5 and TRBJ2-5; D perhaps matches TRBD2 (6 bases). This CDR3 is 13 amino acids long. V was shortened by 7 bases and J by 5 bases, with 14 bases between the two germline ends. Looked up from germline, CDR1 is MNHEY and CDR2 is SVGAGI. CDR3 sequence reads: CASTRGGTETQYF. CDR3 nucleotides: TGTGCCAGCACGAGGGGAGGCACGGAGACCCAGTACTTC.

V and J are TRBV4-2 and TRBJ2-5; possibly TRBD2 for D (5 bases). The CDR3 covers 15 residues. The germline V gene has CDR1 LGHNA and CDR2 YNFKEQ. V was clipped by 1 base and J by 1 base, with 10 bases between them. CDR3 protein: CASSQARTGQETQYF. As DNA, the CDR3 is TGTGCCAGCAGCCAAGCCCGGACTGGCCAAGAGACCCAGTACTTC.

This rearrangement joins TRBV3-1 (or the pseudogene TRBV3-2) to TRBJ2-3; no clear D gene. Germline values: CDR1 LGHDT, CDR2 YNNKEL (reference sequence). This CDR3 contains 13 residues. The V end was cut by 4 bases, the J end by 4 bases, with 9 bases between. The CDR3 DNA reads TGTGCCAGCAGCCCCCCCCAGGCAGATACGCAGTATTTT. This translates into CASSPPQADTQYF.

This sequence joins TRBV9 and TRBJ2-3, with 8 nucleotides matching TRBD2. The V gene end was trimmed by 2 bases and the J gene end by 5 bases; junction bases not matched to a gene: 10. This CDR3 contains 16 residues. From germline, CDR1 is SGDLS and CDR2 YYNGEE. The CDR3 sequence is CASSVIGGAKRDTQYF. CDR3 coding DNA: TGTGCCAGCAGCGTGATCGGGGGGGCTAAGAGAGATACGCAGTATTTT.

V and J are TRBV5-8 and TRBJ1-3; D perhaps matches TRBD1 (5 bases). The ends were cut back, 0 bases at V and 1 base at J, with 8 bases in the middle. Germline CDR1 and CDR2: SGHTS and YDEGEE. The CDR3 loop spans 15 amino acids. CDR3 residues: CASSLEPGSGNTIYF. Here the CDR3 DNA reads TGTGCCAGCAGCTTGGAACCAGGGTCTGGAAACACCATATATTTT.

This clone appeared once. The chain employs TRBV11-2 and TRBJ2-5; 7 bases agree with TRBD1. This CDR3 is built from 17 residues. J was trimmed by 9 bases and V by 2 bases; bases with no gene match: 18. Germline V gene lookup returns CDR1 SGHAT and CDR2 FQNNGV. The CDR3: CASSLPVPGQNWRAQYF. As DNA, the CDR3 is TGTGCCAGCAGCTTACCGGTTCCGGGACAGAATTGGCGGGCCCAGTACTTC.